Below, 19 T cell receptor beta chains from the same sample are listed, as sequenced in a study of shared T cell receptors in the human thymus. Sequencing was performed with immunoSEQ multiplex PCR; in TCRdb, only in-frame clones are kept and a portion is missing. The repertoire has hundreds of thousands of clones, about 87% of them found once; the top ten carry approximately 0.0097%. The same data also went into a second study, on human thymus T cells.

Sequenced sample: thymocytes. These receptors all stem from a boy younger than two with a congenital heart defect.

V gene TRBV2 combines with J gene TRBJ2-4; possibly TRBD2 for D (6 bases). Germline CDR1 reads SNHLY; CDR2 reads FYNNEI. V was pared by 0 bases and J by 8 bases, with 32 bases between. The CDR3 is 21 residues long. CDR3 protein: CASSEALQGGPRANEVDIQYF. CDR3 DNA sequence: TGTGCCAGCAGTGAAGCGCTTCAGGGAGGCCCTAGGGCCAACGAGGTGGACATTCAGTACTTC.

CDR3 bases: TGTGCCAGCAGCAAAACAGGGCGCCCCCTCGAGCAGTACTTC. Its translation: CASSKTGRPLEQYF. The V call is TRBV5-6, the J call TRBJ2-7, with D possibly TRBD1 on 6 matching bases. From germline, CDR1 is SGHDT and CDR2 YYEEEE. The CDR3 has 14 amino acids. Trimming pared 4 bases from V and 6 bases from J, leaving 17 bases between.

The chain uses TRBV7-8 and TRBJ2-2, with a weak D call TRBD2 (6 bases). Germline assignment: CDR1 SGHVS and CDR2 FQNEAQ. V was clipped by 0 bases and J by 7 bases, with 15 bases between them. The CDR3 extends over 16 amino acids. The CDR3 coding sequence is TGTGCCAGCAGCTTAGCGCGAGGAGGGAGCTACGGGGAGCTGTTTTTT. Amino acids: CASSLARGGSYGELFF.

The chain recombines TRBV25-1 with TRBJ2-7, with 11 bases identical to TRBD1. The CDR3 spans 14 residues. The ends lost 4 bases at V and 3 bases at J; junction bases unmatched: 2. Germline V gives CDR1 MGHDK, CDR2 SYGVNS. The CDR3 DNA reads TGTGCCAGCAGTGGAGGGACAGGGGGCTACGAGCAGTACTTC. Its translation: CASSGGTGGYEQYF.

This clone has only a few counts. This chain links TRBV12-2 with TRBJ1-2; the table assigns TRBD1, which was not confirmed against the DNA. TRBV12-2 is recorded as a pseudogene. CDR3 length equals 16 residues. The CDR3 nucleotides read TGTGCAAGTCGCTTGCCCAGGGGCCTCCTTAACTATGGCTACACCTTC. Translation: CASRLPRGLLNYGYTF.

The rearrangement links TRBV4-3 to TRBJ1-5; the match to TRBD1 covers 8 bases. The CDR3 runs to 15 residues. V lost 4 bases and J lost 2; bases outside the gene matches: 4. Germline lookup yields CDR1 LGHNA and CDR2 YSLEER. This chain's CDR3 is CASSPGQGRNQPQHF. The CDR3, as DNA: TGCGCCAGCAGCCCAGGACAGGGTCGCAATCAGCCCCAGCATTTT.

The chain is built from TRBV5-4 and TRBJ2-1, with TRBD2 as a possible D gene (6 bases). The CDR3 runs to 14 residues. The germline V and J ends were trimmed by 1 base and 9 bases, with 14 bases remaining between them. Germline V CDR1 and CDR2: SGHNT, YYREEE (reference sequence). CDR3 region: CASSLKGTGGEQFF. The CDR3 DNA follows: TGTGCCAGCAGCTTGAAAGGGACTGGCGGTGAGCAGTTCTTC.

The genes are TRBV6-1 and TRBJ2-7; tentatively, D is TRBD2 (5 bases). The CDR3 has 15 residues. The V gene lost 3 bases and the J gene lost 3 bases, with 15 bases spanning the gap. The germline V gene has CDR1 MNHNS and CDR2 SASEGT. The CDR3 reads CASSDGRRKGYEQYF. In DNA, the CDR3 is TGTGCCAGCAGTGATGGTCGGAGGAAAGGCTACGAGCAGTACTTC.

The chain joins TRBV7-2 to TRBJ2-7; possible D gene TRBD1, 6 bases. The V gene lost 1 base and the J gene lost 5 bases, with 9 bases spanning the gap. The CDR3 sequence is 13 residues long. CDR1 and CDR2 from the germline V gene are SGHTA and FQGNSA. The CDR3 spells CASSLGHRDEQYF. Here the CDR3 DNA reads TGTGCCAGCAGCTTAGGCCACAGGGACGAGCAGTACTTC.

J is TRBJ1-5 and V is TRBV6-1; 8 bases fit TRBD1. CDR3 size: 18 residues. V dropped 1 base and J dropped 3; count of bases not matched to a gene: 11. Germline CDR1 reads MNHNS; CDR2 reads SASEGT. CDR3 in amino acids: CASSEEWARGPYNQPQHF. The CDR3 DNA follows: TGTGCCAGCAGTGAAGAATGGGCCAGGGGGCCATACAATCAGCCCCAGCATTTT.

This chain joins TRBV10-2 and TRBJ1-3; 10 bases fit TRBD1. Germline trimming cut 2 bases from V and 0 bases from J; bases unmatched to any gene: 1. Per the germline V gene, CDR1 is WSHSY and CDR2 is SAAADI. CDR3 size: 16 residues. The CDR3 here is CASSEGDRGSGNTIYF. CDR3 DNA sequence: TGCGCCAGCAGTGAGGGGGACAGGGGCTCTGGAAACACCATATATTTT.

The chain couples TRBV4-2 to TRBJ2-7, with D maybe TRBD1 (5 bases). Germline lookup yields CDR1 LGHNA and CDR2 YNFKEQ. V lost 5 bases and J lost 2, with 13 bases in between. CDR3 size: 14 residues. The CDR3 DNA sequence: TGTGCCAGCAGCGGTGGACAACCCACCTACGAGCAGTACTTC. Protein product: CASSGGQPTYEQYF.

The gene calls are TRBV6-6 and TRBJ1-1; the D is unclear. V was shortened by 5 bases and J by 2 bases, with 9 bases between the two germline ends. CDR3 length: 13 residues. CDR1 is MNHNY, CDR2 SVGAGI, per germline (reference sequence). CDR3 loop: CASSTSGNTEAFF. The CDR3 DNA reads TGTGCCAGCAGTACCTCGGGAAACACTGAAGCTTTCTTT.

The chain has TRBV6-6 and TRBJ1-4; TRBD1 matches 8 bases. CDR1 and CDR2 from the germline V gene are MNHNY and SVGAGI (reference sequence). The CDR3 is made up of 14 amino acids. With 4 bases clipped from V and 8 bases from J, the junction kept 6 bases outside the gene matches. The CDR3 loop is CASSSRQGWEKLFF. Here the CDR3 DNA reads TGTGCCAGCAGTTCCCGACAGGGGTGGGAAAAACTGTTTTTT.

The chain combines TRBV12-5 with TRBJ2-7; D perhaps matches TRBD2 (6 bases). The V gene's germline CDR1 is LGHNT and CDR2 FRNRAP. This CDR3 region has 17 residues. The V gene lost 2 bases and the J gene lost 2 bases, with 19 bases spanning the gap. The CDR3 DNA is TGTGCTAGTGGTTTGCTAACCTCCGGGACTTTGCCCTACGAGCAGTACTTC. This codes for CASGLLTSGTLPYEQYF.

V and J are TRBV19 and TRBJ2-7; 10 bases line up with TRBD1. The germline V gene has CDR1 LNHDA and CDR2 SQIVND (reference sequence). Trimming at V came to 5 bases and at J to 0 bases, leaving 4 bases not matched to a gene. The CDR3 spans 15 residues. CDR3: CASSPRTGGSYEQYF. The CDR3 DNA is TGTGCCAGTAGTCCCCGGACAGGGGGCTCCTACGAGCAGTACTTC.

The rearrangement links TRBV19 to TRBJ1-1; 12 bases are shared with TRBD1. Germline V lookup: CDR1 LNHDA, CDR2 SQIVND (reference sequence). V lost 6 bases, J lost 4 bases, and 6 bases stayed unmatched. There are 15 residues in the CDR3. The DNA for the CDR3 is TGTGCCAGTAGACGGGACAGGGGGCTGGGCACTGAAGCTTTCTTT. It is translated as CASRRDRGLGTEAFF.

The chain uses TRBV5-4 and TRBJ1-4; 7 positions agree with TRBD1. There are 15 residues in the CDR3. Germline values: CDR1 SGHNT, CDR2 YYREEE (reference sequence). V was pared by 4 bases and J by 5 bases, with 8 bases of the junction left unmatched. This CDR3 reads CASSTGTAINEKLFF. CDR3 sequence (DNA): TGTGCCAGCAGCACCGGGACAGCGATAAATGAAAAACTGTTTTTT.

This chain joins TRBV5-1 and TRBJ2-1, with 8 positions matching TRBD1. The CDR3 loop spans 15 amino acids. After removal of 3 bases from V and 5 bases from J, the junction contained 7 bases not matched to a gene. CDR1 is SGHRS, CDR2 YFSETQ, per germline. CDR3 sequence reads: CASSYGQGWDNEQFF. The CDR3 coding sequence is TGCGCCAGCAGCTACGGACAGGGTTGGGACAATGAGCAGTTCTTC.